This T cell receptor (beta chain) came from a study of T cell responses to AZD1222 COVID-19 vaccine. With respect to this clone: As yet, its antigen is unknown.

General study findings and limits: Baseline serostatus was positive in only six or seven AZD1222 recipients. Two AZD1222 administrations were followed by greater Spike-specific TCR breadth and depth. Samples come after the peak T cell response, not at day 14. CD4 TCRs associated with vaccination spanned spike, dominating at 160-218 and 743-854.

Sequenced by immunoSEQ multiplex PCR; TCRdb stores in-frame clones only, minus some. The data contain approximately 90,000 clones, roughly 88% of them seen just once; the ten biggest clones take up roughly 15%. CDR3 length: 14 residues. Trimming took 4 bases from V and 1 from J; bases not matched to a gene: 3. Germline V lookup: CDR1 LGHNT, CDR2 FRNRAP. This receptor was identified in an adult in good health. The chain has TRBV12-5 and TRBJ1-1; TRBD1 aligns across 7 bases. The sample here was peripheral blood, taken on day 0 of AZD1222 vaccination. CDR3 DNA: TGTGCTAGTGGTTCCCGGACAGGGAACACTGAAGCTTTCTTT. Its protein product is CASGSRTGNTEAFF.